These 8 T cell receptor beta chains were all obtained from the same sample, sequenced in a study of cytomegalovirus exposure and HLA in healthy donors. 60 Vbeta and 13 Jbeta primers were used in PCR. Here immunoSEQ multiplex PCR was the method, and the copy in TCRdb shows in-frame clones only, minus some. The repertoire has fewer than 200,000 clones, 65% to 80% of them found once; the top ten carry approximately 2.3%. The source material was PBMCs. The receptor set was obtained from a man aged 40-49 years in good health and CMV-seronegative.

The CDR3 coding sequence is TGCGCCAGCAGCTTGGGCGGGATGCGCTCCTACAATGAGCAGTTCTTC. Translated: CASSLGGMRSYNEQFF. V is TRBV5-1 and J is TRBJ2-1; tentatively, D is TRBD2 (6 bases). V lost 0 bases to trimming and J lost 0 bases, with 10 bases between them. CDR3 size: 16 residues. Germline lookup yields CDR1 SGHRS and CDR2 YFSETQ.

This rearrangement joins TRBV2 to TRBJ2-1; D not certain. V gave up 4 bases and J gave up 3 bases, with 7 bases separating them. The V gene's germline CDR1 is SNHLY and CDR2 FYNNEI. The CDR3 is 13 residues long. This chain's CDR3 is CASSVFNYNEQFF. CDR3 coding DNA: TGTGCCAGCAGTGTTTTTAACTACAATGAGCAGTTCTTC.

The gene calls are TRBV5-4 and TRBJ2-1, with TRBD2 matching 9 bases. The CDR3 covers 15 residues. Germline CDR1 and CDR2: SGHNT and YYREEE (reference sequence). J lost 8 bases, V lost 0 bases, and 6 bases had no gene match. The CDR3 sequence: CASSLDPSGNDEQFF. CDR3 in DNA: TGTGCCAGCAGCTTGGATCCTAGCGGGAACGATGAGCAGTTCTTC.

V gene TRBV25-1 combines with J gene TRBJ2-3; D is undetermined. The V gene lost 3 bases and the J gene lost 1 base, with 14 bases spanning the gap. The CDR3 totals 16 residues. Germline CDR1 MGHDK, CDR2 SYGVNS. The CDR3 DNA reads TGTGCCAGCAGTGAGCCAAGTGTGTCGGGCACAGATACGCAGTATTTT. Residues: CASSEPSVSGTDTQYF. Full variable domain (missing parts from reference TRBV25-1 and TRBJ2-3): EADIYQTPRYLVIGTGKKITLECSQTMGHDKMYWYQQDPGMELHLIHYSYGVNSTEKGDLSSESTVSRIRTEHFPLTLESARPSHTSQYLCASSEPSVSGTDTQYFGPGTRLTVL.

This chain joins TRBV7-2 and TRBJ2-1; TRBD2 matches 9 bases. Germline assignment: CDR1 SGHTA and CDR2 FQGNSA. The CDR3 sequence is 15 residues long. Losses at the gene ends were 5 bases for V and 0 bases for J; bases not matched to a gene: 2. The CDR3 sequence: CASSGSGSSYNEQFF. The CDR3 DNA follows: TGTGCCAGCAGCGGTAGCGGGAGCTCCTACAATGAGCAGTTCTTC. Looking up the rest from reference TRBV7-2 and TRBJ2-1 gives the full variable domain: GAGVSQSPSNKVTEKGKDVELRCDPISGHTALYWYRQSLGQGLEFLIYFQGNSAPDKSGLPSDRFSAERTGGSVSTLTIQRTQQEDSAVYLCASSGSGSSYNEQFFGPGTRLTVL.

The genes are TRBV19 and TRBJ2-2; D may be TRBD1 (5 bases). CDR1 is LNHDA, CDR2 SQIVND, per germline (reference sequence). This CDR3 contains 14 residues. Trimming left V 7 bases short and J 3 bases short, with 12 bases between. The CDR3 loop reads CASTGQGYTGELFF. In DNA form, the CDR3 reads TGTGCCAGTACTGGGCAGGGTTACACCGGGGAGCTGTTTTTT.

The V gene is TRBV7-9, the J gene TRBJ2-1; 15 bases align to TRBD2. V trimming: 5 bases; J trimming: 4 bases; junction bases outside the gene matches: 6. The CDR3 runs to 17 residues. Germline V CDR1 and CDR2: SEHNR, FQNEAQ (reference sequence). CDR3 nucleotide sequence: TGTGCCAGCAGCCCCCGGGGACTAGCGGGAGGTTACAATGAGCAGTTCTTC. Translation gives CASSPRGLAGGYNEQFF.

This clone was seen once. The genes are TRBV6-4 and TRBJ1-5, with TRBD1 identical over 12 bases. The J segment lost 0 bases and the V segment lost 5 bases, leaving 8 bases of the junction unmatched. Germline lookup yields CDR1 MRHNA and CDR2 SNTAGT. The CDR3 is 18 residues long. This CDR3 reads CASSHGDRGLDSNQPQHF. CDR3 DNA sequence: TGTGCCAGCAGTCACGGGGACAGGGGGCTTGATAGCAATCAGCCCCAGCATTTT.